This T cell receptor beta chain was found in a study of CD8 T cells in Susac syndrome. Findings and caveats of the study: By the study's own acknowledgment, its TCR sequencing and HLA analysis included relatively few individuals.

With respect to this clonotype: Antigen unknown.

V dropped 1 base and J dropped 6 bases, with 9 bases sitting between them. The CDR3 covers 13 residues. Germline values: CDR1 LNHNV, CDR2 YYDKDF (reference sequence). Relapsing-remitting disease, either stable or active, was present in the treatment-naive patients who were the multiple sclerosis controls. FACS enriched CD8+ TEMRA cells, while bulk CD8+ and CD4+ were negatively isolated. When the RNA was reverse transcribed, random hexamers were used with an input of 0.5 to 1 ug. TCRdb recomputed calls from the immunoSEQ multiplex PCR reads with MiXCR, one row per CDR3 protein. Of about 250,000 distinct CDR3 sequences in the sample, 90% to 95% were seen once.

The chain couples TRBV15 to TRBJ1-2; unclear D gene. The clonotype originates from a human donor with multiple sclerosis. Sample: CD4+ T cells from PBMCs. The CDR3 coding sequence is TGTGCCACCAGCAGAGTACCAGCCGATGGCTACACCTTC. It encodes CATSRVPADGYTF.